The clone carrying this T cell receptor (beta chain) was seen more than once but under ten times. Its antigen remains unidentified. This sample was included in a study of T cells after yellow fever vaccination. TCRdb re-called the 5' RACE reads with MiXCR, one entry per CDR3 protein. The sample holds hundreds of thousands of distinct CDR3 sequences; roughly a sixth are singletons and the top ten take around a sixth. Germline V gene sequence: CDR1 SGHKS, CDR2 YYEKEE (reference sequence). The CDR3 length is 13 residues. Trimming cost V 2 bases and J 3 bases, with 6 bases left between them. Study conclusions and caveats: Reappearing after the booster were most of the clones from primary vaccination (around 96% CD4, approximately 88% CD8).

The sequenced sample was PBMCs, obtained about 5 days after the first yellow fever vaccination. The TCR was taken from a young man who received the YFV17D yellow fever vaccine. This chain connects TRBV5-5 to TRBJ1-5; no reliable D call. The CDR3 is CASSLSYNQPQHF. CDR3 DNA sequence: TGTGCCAGCAGCTTAAGTTACAATCAGCCCCAGCATTTT.